The 20 T cell receptor beta chains in this list originate from one sample, sequenced in a study of early T cells in non-severe SARS-CoV-2 infection. TCRdb redid the calling of the 5' RACE reads with MiXCR, one entry per CDR3 protein. The table lists 35,000 to 45,000 distinct CDR3 sequences, approximately 6.2% of them singletons. Material: whole blood, obtained at baseline. The receptors were gathered from an adult who was a healthcare worker with PCR-confirmed SARS-CoV-2 infection or an uninfected control (not recorded which).

This clonotype was seen repeatedly, ten times or more. This chain connects TRBV5-1 to TRBJ2-3; D unresolved. The germline CDR1 and CDR2 sequences are SGHRS and YFSETQ. The CDR3 consists of 14 residues. The V end was cut by 0 bases, the J end by 2 bases, with 7 bases between. The CDR3 protein is CASSLAENTDTQYF. CDR3 sequence (DNA): TGCGCCAGCAGCTTGGCTGAAAACACAGATACGCAGTATTTT.

This clonotype was recorded many times. This chain links TRBV6-5 with TRBJ1-2; 9 nucleotides agree with TRBD1. J was trimmed by 3 bases and V by 5 bases; bases with no gene match: 7. This CDR3 comprises 15 residues. CDR1 and CDR2 from the germline V gene are MNHEY and SVGAGI. The CDR3 protein is CASSKTQGAYYGYTF. The CDR3 nucleotides are TGTGCCAGCAGTAAGACACAGGGGGCCTACTATGGCTACACCTTC.

This clonotype was observed a handful of times. V gene TRBV12-3 or TRBV12-4 combines with J gene TRBJ1-5; D remains unclear. The V end was cut by 3 bases, the J end by 0 bases, with 6 bases between. CDR3 length: 14 residues. CDR3 in DNA: TGTGCCAGCAGTTTCGTATATAGCAATCAGCCCCAGCATTTT. This encodes CASSFVYSNQPQHF.

Ten or more counts support this clonotype. This CDR3 reads CASSSSGPSGGLYEQYF. CDR3 in DNA: TGTGCCAGCAGTTCCTCCGGGCCGTCAGGGGGCCTCTACGAGCAGTACTTC. The J gene is TRBJ2-7, the V gene TRBV12-3 or TRBV12-4; 8 nucleotides match TRBD1. The V segment lost 4 bases and the J segment 3 bases; nucleotides outside the gene matches: 14. The CDR3 has 17 amino acids.

This clonotype occurred a few times. In DNA form, the CDR3 reads TGTGCCAGCAGCCAAGCCCTAGCGGGGGTGAATTACAATGAGCAGTTCTTC. It codes for CASSQALAGVNYNEQFF. This chain uses TRBV4-2 with TRBJ2-1; 10 bases line up with TRBD2. V trimming: 1 base; J trimming: 4 bases; junction bases outside the gene matches: 7. The CDR3 runs 17 residues. CDR1 is LGHNA and CDR2 is YNFKEQ in the germline V gene.

This clonotype was seen repeatedly, ten times or more. V usage is TRBV5-1 and J usage is TRBJ1-2; D call uncertain. There are 15 residues in the CDR3. Trimming pared 7 bases from V and 0 bases from J, leaving 16 bases between. The germline gives CDR1 SGHRS, CDR2 YFSETQ. The chain's CDR3 is CASRDPGISNYGYTF. CDR3 DNA sequence: TGCGCCAGCCGAGACCCCGGGATCTCTAACTATGGCTACACCTTC.

There are many counts of this clonotype. J is TRBJ2-3 and V is TRBV2; 9 nucleotides line up with TRBD2. The germline V gene encodes CDR1 SNHLY and CDR2 FYNNEI. Trimming removed 5 bases from V and 2 bases from J; junction bases left unmatched: 11. There are 17 residues in the CDR3. CDR3 sequence (DNA): TGTGCCAGCAGTTCGGGACTAGCCGGTGAAGACACAGATACGCAGTATTTT. Protein sequence: CASSSGLAGEDTDTQYF. Full variable domain (remainder filled in from reference TRBV2 and TRBJ2-3): EPEVTQTPSHQVTQMGQEVILRCVPISNHLYFYWYRQILGQKVEFLVSFYNNEISEKSEIFDDQFSVERPDGSNFTLKIRSTKLEDSAMYFCASSSGLAGEDTDTQYFGPGTRLTVL.

This clonotype was detected many times. The chain couples TRBV28 to TRBJ2-7; maybe TRBD2 (5 bases). In germline, CDR1 is MDHEN, CDR2 SYDVKM. V dropped 2 bases and J dropped 0 bases, with 14 bases sitting between them. This CDR3 has 16 residues. The CDR3 DNA sequence: TGTGCCAGCAGTTTAGATGGACTCAGGAGCTCCTACGAGCAGTACTTC. Amino acids: CASSLDGLRSSYEQYF.

This clonotype was counted ten times or more. The chain is built from TRBV29-1 and TRBJ2-7; D perhaps matches TRBD1 (7 bases). V was trimmed by 6 bases and J by 3 bases, leaving 15 bases between them. This CDR3 has 13 amino acids. Germline CDR1 SQVTM, CDR2 ANQGSEA. CDR3 residues: CSVSRGVLYEQYF. CDR3 nucleotides: TGCAGCGTAAGCAGGGGGGTTCTCTACGAGCAGTACTTC.

This clonotype was observed many times. The rearrangement uses TRBV5-5 and TRBJ1-5; no definite D call. The germline CDR1 and CDR2 sequences are SGHKS and YYEKEE (reference sequence). Trimming removed 2 bases at V and 6 bases at J, with 12 bases between. The length of the CDR3 is 14 residues. This CDR3 reads CASSFWGVGQPQHF. The CDR3 region has the DNA TGTGCCAGCAGCTTTTGGGGAGTGGGTCAGCCCCAGCATTTT.

This clonotype came up a few times. The chain combines TRBV10-3 with TRBJ1-5; D may be TRBD1 (5 bases). The CDR3 totals 15 residues. V was cut by 2 bases and J by 7 bases, with 15 bases left in between. The germline V gene encodes CDR1 ENHRY and CDR2 SYGVKD. The CDR3 nucleotides read TGTGCCATCAGTGAGGTCGGGAGGGGAGGACAGCCCCAGCATTTT. Its protein product is CAISEVGRGGQPQHF.

This clonotype was observed many times. This sequence joins TRBV7-2 and TRBJ2-7; D not certain. V lost 5 bases, J lost 6 bases, and 17 bases lay in between. Germline CDR1 and CDR2: SGHTA and FQGNSA. The CDR3 has 14 amino acids. The CDR3 nucleotides are TGTGCCAGCAGCCCCTTCCCCCTCCCTGCCGAGCAGTACTTC. Translation gives CASSPFPLPAEQYF.

This clonotype was detected a few times. The chain carries TRBV6-4 and TRBJ2-1; TRBD2 aligns across 8 bases. The CDR3 length is 15 residues. The V gene end was trimmed by 4 bases and the J gene end by 8 bases; junction bases not matched to a gene: 10. From germline, CDR1 is MRHNA and CDR2 SNTAGT. The CDR3 loop reads CASSVLGGGLDEQFF. CDR3 coding DNA: TGTGCCAGCAGTGTATTAGGCGGGGGGCTCGATGAGCAGTTCTTC.

This clonotype was found a few times. The chain employs TRBV7-3 and TRBJ2-4; no clear D. Germline assignment: CDR1 SGHTA and CDR2 FQGTGA. V was clipped by 1 base and J by 5 bases, with 12 bases between them. The CDR3 has 15 residues. CDR3 sequence: CASSLNRMGQNIQYF. The CDR3 DNA reads TGTGCCAGCAGCTTAAACCGTATGGGCCAAAACATTCAGTACTTC.

The rearrangement uses TRBV14 and TRBJ1-4, with D uncertain. Between the trimmed V and J ends, which lost 0 bases and 6 bases, there was a span of 8 bases. The CDR3 totals 14 residues. Germline loops: CDR1 SGHDN, CDR2 FVKESK. The CDR3 sequence: CASSQDLGYEKLFF. CDR3 DNA: TGTGCCAGCAGCCAAGACTTGGGGTATGAAAAACTGTTTTTT.

This clonotype has only a few counts. The rearrangement uses TRBV20-1 and TRBJ2-3; 9 bases line up with TRBD2. J gave up 4 bases and V 0 bases, and 5 bases lay outside the gene matches. The CDR3 covers 15 residues. Germline V gene sequence: CDR1 DFQATT, CDR2 SNEGSKA (reference sequence). The CDR3 here is CSAREYLAGSDTQYF. DNA of the CDR3: TGCAGTGCTAGAGAGTACCTAGCGGGGTCAGATACGCAGTATTTT.

This clonotype was observed a handful of times. The CDR3, as DNA: TGTGCCAGCAGTCCGAGGGGACAGGTCTCCTACGAGCAGTACTTC. It yields the protein CASSPRGQVSYEQYF. The chain joins TRBV12-3 or TRBV12-4 to TRBJ2-7, with TRBD1 matching 8 bases. The junction had 6 bases not matched to a gene; V was cut back by 5 bases and J by 0 bases. The CDR3 is 15 amino acids.

The table lists this clonotype with many counts. The chain employs TRBV6-6 and TRBJ2-7, with 7 bases that match TRBD1. J was trimmed by 4 bases and V by 4 bases; bases with no gene match: 7. This CDR3 region has 14 residues. Germline loops: CDR1 MNHNY, CDR2 SVGAGI (reference sequence). CDR3 sequence (DNA): TGTGCCAGCAGTTGGACCGGGACAGAGTACGAGCAGTACTTC. It translates to CASSWTGTEYEQYF.

This clonotype was detected a few times. The CDR3 protein is CAWGYGYTF. CDR3 coding DNA: TGTGCCTGGGGATATGGCTACACCTTC. The rearrangement uses TRBV30 and TRBJ1-2; D is unresolved. The CDR3 consists of 9 residues. In germline, CDR1 is GTSNPN, CDR2 SVGIG (reference sequence). V was cut by 5 bases and J by 5 bases, with 3 bases left in between.

This clonotype was seen many times. This chain joins TRBV7-2 and TRBJ2-3; 7 bases fit TRBD2. V lost 3 bases to trimming and J lost 3 bases; unmatched junction nucleotides: 12. Germline loops: CDR1 SGHTA, CDR2 FQGNSA. This CDR3 is built from 17 residues. The CDR3 reads CASSFPELGRWTDTQYF. DNA for the CDR3: TGTGCCAGCAGCTTCCCAGAACTCGGGAGGTGGACAGATACGCAGTATTTT.